A single sample is the source of the 6 T cell receptor beta chains below, sequenced in a study of blood T cell repertoires in COVID-19. Assay used: immunoSEQ multiplex PCR; TCRdb lists only in-frame clones, some missing. The sample comprises approximately 480,000 clones, roughly 87% of which are singletons, and under 0.75% rests with the top ten. The sequencing sample was made of PBMCs or T cells enriched from blood (not recorded which). The receptors were sampled from a woman younger than 35 who had recovered from COVID-19.

V gene TRBV25-1 combines with J gene TRBJ1-6; 8 bases match TRBD1. Losses at the gene ends were 7 bases for V and 11 bases for J; bases not matched to a gene: 4. CDR3 size: 12 residues. Germline CDR1 reads MGHDK; CDR2 reads SYGVNS. The CDR3 protein is CASTGQATPLHF. In DNA, the CDR3 is TGTGCCAGCACGGGACAGGCGACACCCCTCCACTTT. Supplemented by reference TRBV25-1 and TRBJ1-6, the full variable domain reads EADIYQTPRYLVIGTGKKITLECSQTMGHDKMYWYQQDPGMELHLIHYSYGVNSTEKGDLSSESTVSRIRTEHFPLTLESARPSHTSQYLCASTGQATPLHFGNGTRLTVT.

J is TRBJ1-1 and V is TRBV4-1; 7 nucleotides match TRBD1. This CDR3 has 13 amino acids. Germline assignment: CDR1 MGHRA and CDR2 YSYEKL. J gave up 4 bases and V 3 bases, and 2 bases lay outside the gene matches. This chain's CDR3 is CASSHPGGTEAFF. For the CDR3, the DNA is TGCGCCAGCAGCCATCCAGGGGGCACTGAAGCTTTCTTT.

This clone was observed a handful of times. V is TRBV12-3 or TRBV12-4 and J is TRBJ1-1; D is undetermined. Trimming took off 0 bases at V and 1 base at J, with 3 bases between the two ends. CDR3 length equals 13 residues. The CDR3, as DNA: TGTGCCAGCAGTTTAGCGGCGAACACTGAAGCTTTCTTT. Its translation: CASSLAANTEAFF.

The V call is TRBV21-1, the J call TRBJ1-5; TRBD1 was called by the table and not checked on the DNA. TRBV21-1 is flagged as a pseudogene. The CDR3 has 14 residues. CDR3 in amino acids: CASSGTVINQPQHF. DNA for the CDR3: TGTGCCAGCAGCGGGACAGTTATCAATCAGCCCCAGCATTTT.

This chain joins TRBV4-1 and TRBJ2-7, with 7 nucleotides matching TRBD2. The CDR3 totals 16 residues. V lost 0 bases and J lost 6; bases outside the gene matches: 11. The germline V gene has CDR1 MGHRA and CDR2 YSYEKL. CDR3 sequence (DNA): TGCGCCAGCAGCCAAGACCCCGGGGGGTCGGTAACCGAGCAGTACTTC. Protein sequence: CASSQDPGGSVTEQYF.

CDR3 protein: CASSSRGATEAFF. The CDR3 nucleotides are TGTGCCAGCAGCTCAAGGGGTGCGACTGAAGCTTTCTTT. The chain has TRBV7-3 and TRBJ1-1; possible D gene TRBD1, 5 bases. Germline V CDR1 and CDR2: SGHTA, FQGTGA. CDR3 length: 13 residues. V was cut by 4 bases and J by 5 bases, with 11 bases left in between. Based on the CDR3 plus reference TRBV7-3 and TRBJ1-1, the full variable domain is GAGVSQTPSNKVTEKGKYVELRCDPISGHTALYWYRQSLGQGPEFLIYFQGTGAADDSGLPNDRFFAVRPEGSVSTLKIQRTERGDSAVYLCASSSRGATEAFFGQGTRLTVV.